A single sample gave rise to the 7 T cell receptor beta chains below, sequenced in a study of blood T cell repertoires in COVID-19. Only in-frame clones appear in the TCRdb table, and some are missing; sequencing was by immunoSEQ multiplex PCR. In the table there are more than 300,000 clones, roughly 86% of which are singletons. Specimen: peripheral blood. Every receptor here comes from a woman in her twenties or thirties with COVID-19, enrolled during active disease.

This clone was seen a single time. The CDR3 sequence is CASSPRDPYNSPLHF. In nucleotides, the CDR3 is TGTGCCAGCTCCCCTCGAGATCCTTATAATTCACCCCTCCACTTT. The gene calls are TRBV18 and TRBJ1-6; D remains ambiguous. The germline CDR1 and CDR2 sequences are KGHSH and LQKENI. This CDR3 has 15 amino acids. The V end lost 6 bases, the J end lost 4 bases, and 13 bases lay between the germline ends.

The gene calls are TRBV28 and TRBJ2-3; 10 positions agree with TRBD2. From germline, CDR1 is MDHEN and CDR2 SYDVKM. This CDR3 is built from 16 residues. The junction had 9 bases not matched to a gene; V was cut back by 6 bases and J by 3 bases. CDR3 protein: CASSSESGRGTDTQYF. In DNA, the CDR3 is TGTGCCAGCAGCTCCGAGAGCGGGAGGGGGACAGATACGCAGTATTTT.

V gene TRBV9 combines with J gene TRBJ2-1; 7 nucleotides line up with TRBD2. V lost 4 bases and J lost 1; bases outside the gene matches: 5. Germline values: CDR1 SGDLS, CDR2 YYNGEE. The CDR3 runs 15 residues. The CDR3, as DNA: TGTGCCAGCAGCAAAGGGAGGGATTCCTACAATGAGCAGTTCTTC. This codes for CASSKGRDSYNEQFF.

The V gene is TRBV28, the J gene TRBJ2-3; weak D call: TRBD1 (6 bases). Germline CDR1 and CDR2: MDHEN and SYDVKM. V was shortened by 5 bases and J by 5 bases, with 20 bases between the two germline ends. This CDR3 comprises 16 residues. The DNA of the CDR3 is TGTGCCAGCAGTGGACCGTTCCCGGGACAAAAAGATACGCAGTATTTT. It translates to CASSGPFPGQKDTQYF.

This chain joins TRBV10-3 and TRBJ2-1; a weak D match, TRBD2 (6 bases). The CDR3 totals 12 residues. Per germline, CDR1 ENHRY and CDR2 SYGVKD. Trimming shortened V by 10 bases and J by 6 bases, and 13 bases separated the two germline ends. The DNA for the CDR3 is TGTGCCACCCAGCGGGTTGTCAATGAGCAGTTCTTC. Translation: CATQRVVNEQFF.

The chain recombines TRBV28 with TRBJ2-3; D is uncertain. This CDR3 contains 14 residues. V lost 7 bases, J lost 4 bases, and 15 bases lay in between. Looked up from germline, CDR1 is MDHEN and CDR2 is SYDVKM. The CDR3 DNA reads TGTGCCAGCATCCAGTCAGGCAGGCCAGATACGCAGTATTTT. Amino acids: CASIQSGRPDTQYF.

The count of this clone is one. The rearrangement joins TRBV7-2 to TRBJ1-1; 8 nucleotides agree with TRBD1. The CDR3 is made up of 14 amino acids. V shed 5 bases, J shed 4 bases, and the junction held 6 bases outside the gene matches. Germline V lookup: CDR1 SGHTA, CDR2 FQGNSA. The CDR3 sequence is CASSATGVGTEAFF. The CDR3 nucleotides read TGTGCCAGCAGCGCGACAGGGGTCGGCACTGAAGCTTTCTTT.